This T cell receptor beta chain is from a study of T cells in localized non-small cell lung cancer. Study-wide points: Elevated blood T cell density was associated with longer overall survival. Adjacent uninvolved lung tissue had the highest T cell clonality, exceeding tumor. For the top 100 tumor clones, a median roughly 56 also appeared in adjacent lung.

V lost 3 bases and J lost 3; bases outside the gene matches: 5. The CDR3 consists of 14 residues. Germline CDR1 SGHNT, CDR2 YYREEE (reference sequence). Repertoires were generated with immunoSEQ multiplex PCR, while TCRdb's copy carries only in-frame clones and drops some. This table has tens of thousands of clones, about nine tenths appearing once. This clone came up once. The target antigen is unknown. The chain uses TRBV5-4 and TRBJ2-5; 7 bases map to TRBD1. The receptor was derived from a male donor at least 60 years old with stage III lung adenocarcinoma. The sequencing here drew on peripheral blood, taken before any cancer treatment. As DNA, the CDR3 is TGTGCCAGCAGCTCCCGAGACAGGGAAGAGACCCAGTACTTC. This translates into CASSSRDREETQYF. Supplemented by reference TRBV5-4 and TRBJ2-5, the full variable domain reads ETGVTQSPTHLIKTRGQQVTLRCSSQSGHNTVSWYQQALGQGPQFIFQYYREEENGRGNFPPRFSGLQFPNYSSELNVNALELDDSALYLCASSSRDREETQYFGPGTRLLVL.